This record looks at one TCR beta chain sequence and its context. Antigen unknown. There were no recent acute infections or vaccinations among the donors, who were healthy HIV-negative adults. The data stem from a study of shared clonotypes between healthy human individuals. Study findings and constraints: Only blood samples were collected, and tissue repertoires likely differ.

The assay ran at deep level. The sequencing of unsorted PBMC DNA took place on ten immunoSEQ deep assay plates. Some clones are missing from TCRdb's copy, which holds only in-frame ones; the method was immunoSEQ multiplex PCR. The sample shows about 490,000 clones, around 80% of them seen only once. The CDR3 loop spans 14 amino acids. The germline V and J ends were trimmed by 5 bases and 1 base, with 9 bases remaining between them. Looked up from germline, CDR1 is SGHTA and CDR2 is FQGNSA. V is TRBV7-2 and J is TRBJ1-5, with D uncertain. This receptor was taken from a woman in her thirties or forties in good health. Some clones in this sample may be carry-over from other donors' samples. The specimen was PBMCs. CDR3 amino acids: CASSPGGSNQPQHF. The CDR3 DNA reads as TGTGCCAGCAGCCCCGGCGGAAGCAATCAGCCCCAGCATTTT.